This T cell receptor (beta chain) stems from a study of early T cells in non-severe SARS-CoV-2 infection. Study summary: Unpaired chains resulted from sequencing bulk RNA of unsorted whole blood.

This clonotype was seen more than once but under ten times. Its antigen remains unknown. Findings of the study overall: In VDJdb matching, anti-spike CD8 responses were favored while private and CD4 specificities went missing.

Unique molecular identifiers were attached to individual cDNA molecules. TCRdb processed the 5' RACE reads anew with MiXCR; each CDR3 protein has one entry. The sample has about 110,000 distinct CDR3 sequences, 9% to 13% seen once. The receptor was isolated from an adult who was a healthcare worker with PCR-confirmed SARS-CoV-2 infection or an uninfected control (not recorded which). Sequenced sample: whole blood.

The CDR3 DNA reads as TGTGCCACCAGTGATTCTCTCGGGGGATATCGGGCCAGTCCGAACAATGAGCAGTTCTTC. It specifies CATSDSLGGYRASPNNEQFF. The chain has TRBV24-1 and TRBJ2-1; TRBD2 might be the D (6 bases). Germline V gene data show CDR1 as KGHDR and CDR2 as SFDVKD. CDR3 length: 20 residues. V dropped 2 bases and J dropped 5 bases, with 27 bases sitting between them.